This is a list of T cell receptor beta chains from one sample in a study of PD-L1 blockade in urothelial cancer. TCRdb's copy holds only in-frame clones and misses some; the assay was immunoSEQ multiplex PCR. The sample yields some 80,000 clones, about 90% seen once. The sequences come from PBMCs, collected around atezolizumab (anti-PD-L1) treatment. Receptors originate from a woman between 65 and 79 years old with urothelial cancer. CDR3s include the opening cysteine and the closing phenylalanine or tryptophan. Fields, in order: V gene, J gene, CDR3 protein.

v_call: TRBV5-1
j_call: TRBJ2-3
cdr3_aa: CASSPLSRGGLDSTDTQYF

v_call: TRBV4-2
j_call: TRBJ2-7
cdr3_aa: CASSQPGQGMPYEQYF

v_call: TRBV27
j_call: TRBJ1-2
cdr3_aa: CASSSDREGPYGYTF

v_call: TRBV5-6
j_call: TRBJ2-1
cdr3_aa: CASSLAPVNEQFF

v_call: TRBV5-6
j_call: TRBJ2-4
cdr3_aa: CASSLYFGQGENIQYF

v_call: TRBV5-1
j_call: TRBJ2-1
cdr3_aa: CASRIAGFPGNEQFF

v_call: TRBV4-1
j_call: TRBJ2-7
cdr3_aa: CASSLVIRTRGKSYEQYF

v_call: TRBV6-5
j_call: TRBJ1-2
cdr3_aa: CASSYRQTYGYTF

v_call: TRBV9
j_call: TRBJ1-2
cdr3_aa: CASSPSGTGGVIGYTF

v_call: TRBV18
j_call: TRBJ1-1
cdr3_aa: CASSTNSRSTEAFF